This is a list of T cell receptor beta chains from one sample in a study of T cell clonotyping in hematopoietic cell transplantation. Generated by immunoSEQ multiplex PCR, the TCRdb table keeps only in-frame clones and is missing some. The repertoire holds over 35,000 clones, over 75% seen once, with nearly 2% in the top ten. The specimen was peripheral blood mononuclear cells. The receptors here all came from a woman aged 40 to 49 in good health. Some clones in this sample may be carry-over from other donors' samples. CDR3s include the opening cysteine and the closing phenylalanine or tryptophan. A D gene is named only where the DNA matches it firmly. Only some rows state a clone size, as once, few, many or a class for expanded clones.

V gene: TRBV30
D gene: NA
clone size: NA
J gene: TRBJ2-7
CDR3 protein: CAWSRDSTYEQYF
CDR3 DNA: TGTGCCTGGAGCAGGGACTCCACCTACGAGCAGTACTTC

V gene: TRBV7-3
D gene: NA
clone size: NA
J gene: TRBJ2-2
CDR3 protein: CASSLIVAAGELFF
CDR3 DNA: TGTGCCAGCAGCTTGATAGTCGCGGCCGGGGAGCTGTTTTTT

V gene: TRBV11-2
D gene: TRBD1
clone size: once
J gene: TRBJ2-7
CDR3 protein: CASTLLLTGRSYEQYF
CDR3 DNA: TGTGCCAGCACCCTCCTATTGACAGGGCGCTCCTACGAGCAGTACTTC

V gene: TRBV7-2
D gene: TRBD1
clone size: NA
J gene: TRBJ2-2
CDR3 protein: CASSLVGQSTGELFF
CDR3 DNA: TGTGCCAGCAGCTTGGTGGGACAGAGCACCGGGGAGCTGTTTTTT

V gene: TRBV4-3
D gene: TRBD2
clone size: NA
J gene: TRBJ2-7
CDR3 protein: CASSQDPGRRSYEQYF
CDR3 DNA: TGCGCCAGCAGCCAAGACCCCGGGAGGCGTTCCTACGAGCAGTACTTC

V gene: TRBV28
D gene: TRBD1
clone size: NA
J gene: TRBJ1-2
CDR3 protein: CASSLGTAYDYGYTF
CDR3 DNA: TGTGCCAGCAGTTTGGGGACAGCCTACGACTATGGCTACACCTTC

V gene: TRBV6-5
D gene: TRBD1
clone size: NA
J gene: TRBJ1-4
CDR3 protein: CASRASGGGKLFF
CDR3 DNA: TGTGCCAGCAGGGCCTCAGGGGGGGGAAAACTGTTTTTT

V gene: TRBV19
D gene: NA
clone size: NA
J gene: TRBJ1-2
CDR3 protein: CASSSAGGYTF
CDR3 DNA: TGTGCCAGTAGTTCGGCTGGGGGCTACACCTTC

V gene: TRBV5-1
D gene: NA
clone size: NA
J gene: TRBJ2-6
CDR3 protein: CASSPAWSGANVLTF
CDR3 DNA: TGCGCCAGCAGTCCAGCTTGGTCTGGGGCCAACGTCCTGACTTTC

V gene: TRBV6-5
D gene: NA
clone size: NA
J gene: TRBJ1-2
CDR3 protein: CASSPATSGYTF
CDR3 DNA: TGTGCCAGCAGTCCCGCGACAAGTGGCTACACCTTC

V gene: TRBV19
D gene: NA
clone size: once
J gene: TRBJ2-1
CDR3 protein: CASSPGLANEQFF
CDR3 DNA: TGTGCCAGTAGTCCCGGACTTGCGAATGAGCAGTTCTTC

V gene: TRBV6-6
D gene: NA
clone size: NA
J gene: TRBJ2-3
CDR3 protein: CASSYPQGRVDTQYF
CDR3 DNA: TGTGCCAGCAGTTACCCCCAGGGTAGGGTGGATACGCAGTATTTT